The 25 T cell receptor beta chains listed next were all sequenced from one sample in a study of OX40 agonist ivuxolimab in advanced cancers. The protocol was immunoSEQ multiplex PCR, while the TCRdb copy is restricted to in-frame clones and leaves out a portion. The table has about 50,000 clones, 85% to 95% seen once; the top ten hold 5.5% to 8.5%. The source material was CD4+ or CD8+ T cells sorted from blood, sampled in a trial of the OX40 agonist ivuxolimab. The receptors come from an adult with an advanced solid tumor such as melanoma, head and neck, liver or kidney cancer.

This chain uses TRBV7-8 with TRBJ1-2, with 10 bases that match TRBD1. Germline trimming cut 3 bases from V and 4 bases from J; bases unmatched to any gene: 5. CDR1 is SGHVS and CDR2 is FQNEAQ in the germline V gene. The CDR3 consists of 15 residues. CDR3 region: CASSLDRGMLYGYTF. In DNA form, the CDR3 reads TGTGCCAGCAGCTTGGACAGGGGGATGCTCTATGGCTACACCTTC.

The chain has TRBV15 and TRBJ1-5, with 9 bases fitting TRBD1. There are 15 residues in the CDR3. The V gene end was trimmed by 3 bases and the J gene end by 6 bases; junction bases not matched to a gene: 6. Germline V gene lookup returns CDR1 LNHNV and CDR2 YYDKDF (reference sequence). The CDR3 protein is CATSSGTGQGQPQHF. CDR3 DNA: TGTGCCACCAGCAGCGGGACAGGGCAGGGTCAGCCCCAGCATTTT.

The chain recombines TRBV4-1 with TRBJ2-2; tentatively, D is TRBD2 (7 bases). V lost 9 bases and J lost 7, with 15 bases in between. The CDR3 loop spans 13 amino acids. Germline V gene lookup returns CDR1 MGHRA and CDR2 YSYEKL. CDR3 in amino acids: CASTIGGHGELFF. In nucleotides, the CDR3 is TGCGCCAGTACCATCGGGGGGCACGGGGAGCTGTTTTTT.

The chain recombines TRBV30 with TRBJ1-1; D might be TRBD1 (6 bases). Germline V gene lookup returns CDR1 GTSNPN and CDR2 SVGIG (reference sequence). V lost 3 bases, J lost 0 bases, and 11 bases lay in between. The CDR3 loop spans 14 amino acids. The CDR3 bases are TGTGCCTGGAGCTGGGACATTATGAACACTGAAGCTTTCTTT. Translating gives CAWSWDIMNTEAFF.

The chain is built from TRBV7-8 and TRBJ1-5; 7 bases are a match to TRBD1. Germline V CDR1 and CDR2: SGHVS, FQNEAQ. The CDR3 consists of 15 residues. The junction had 8 bases not matched to a gene; V was cut back by 4 bases and J by 5 bases. For the CDR3, the DNA is TGTGCCAGCAGCTACGGGACAGACCCCGATCAGCCCCAGCATTTT. Translating it yields CASSYGTDPDQPQHF.

The rearrangement joins TRBV19 to TRBJ1-1, with TRBD1 identical over 9 bases. This CDR3 contains 14 residues. Germline assignment: CDR1 LNHDA and CDR2 SQIVND (reference sequence). Trimming removed 5 bases from V and 5 bases from J; junction bases left unmatched: 6. This chain's CDR3 is CASSGTGSGTEAFF. Written as DNA, the CDR3 is TGTGCCAGTAGTGGGACAGGGTCTGGGACTGAAGCTTTCTTT.

The DNA for the CDR3 is TGTGCCAGCAGTGAATACAAGTGGGACTCTGGAAACACCATATATTTT. Protein product: CASSEYKWDSGNTIYF. This rearrangement joins TRBV25-1 to TRBJ1-3; D gene uncertain. In germline, CDR1 is MGHDK, CDR2 SYGVNS. CDR3 size: 16 residues. With 0 bases removed from V and 0 bases from J, the gap between germline ends came to 9 bases. Filled out from reference TRBV25-1 and TRBJ1-3, the complete variable domain reads EADIYQTPRYLVIGTGKKITLECSQTMGHDKMYWYQQDPGMELHLIHYSYGVNSTEKGDLSSESTVSRIRTEHFPLTLESARPSHTSQYLCASSEYKWDSGNTIYFGEGSWLTVV.

The chain uses TRBV6-5 and TRBJ1-1; no clear D. The germline gives CDR1 MNHEY, CDR2 SVGAGI. This CDR3 comprises 13 residues. V lost 6 bases and J lost 7, with 15 bases in between. Here the CDR3 DNA reads TGTGCCAGCAGGGTCCTAGGTAGTGGTGAAGCTTTCTTT. This translates into CASRVLGSGEAFF.

This clone was counted a single time. V gene TRBV19 combines with J gene TRBJ1-2; D ambiguous. CDR3 length: 12 amino acids. Germline-derived CDR1 and CDR2 are LNHDA and SQIVND (reference sequence). Trimming took off 6 bases at V and 0 bases at J, with 5 bases between the two ends. This chain's CDR3 is CASRETNYGYTF. For the CDR3, the DNA is TGTGCCAGTAGGGAAACTAACTATGGCTACACCTTC.

The chain combines TRBV5-1 with TRBJ2-7; tentative D call: TRBD2 (5 bases). Germline V gene data show CDR1 as SGHRS and CDR2 as YFSETQ. This CDR3 spans 14 amino acids. V was clipped by 4 bases and J by 3 bases, with 14 bases between them. The CDR3 region has the DNA TGCGCCAGCAGCCTAGGACTTTTCAGCTACGAGCAGTACGTC. Its protein is CASSLGLFSYEQYV.

This chain joins TRBV5-5 and TRBJ1-1, with no clear D. The CDR3 sequence is 14 residues long. Trimming left V 1 base short and J 1 base short, with 8 bases between. CDR1 SGHKS and CDR2 YYEKEE come from the germline V gene (reference sequence). This chain's CDR3 is CASSLSWGNTEAFF. In nucleotides, the CDR3 is TGTGCCAGCAGCTTGAGTTGGGGGAACACTGAAGCTTTCTTT.

The V call is TRBV13, the J call TRBJ2-2, with 14 bases lining up with TRBD2. V was clipped by 5 bases and J by 5 bases; unmatched bases: 4. CDR3 length: 16 residues. Germline V gene lookup returns CDR1 PRHDT and CDR2 FYEKMQ (reference sequence). The DNA of the CDR3 is TGTGCCAGCAGCATTTGGACTAGCGGGGGGACCGGGGAGCTGTTTTTT. The encoded protein is CASSIWTSGGTGELFF.

This clone was recorded once. The V and J genes are TRBV6-5 and TRBJ1-4; D unresolved. CDR3 length: 14 residues. V was cut by 2 bases and J by 11 bases, with 15 bases left in between. The germline V gene has CDR1 MNHEY and CDR2 SVGAGI. The CDR3 is CASSYLAGERKLFF. In DNA form, the CDR3 reads TGTGCCAGCAGTTACCTTGCCGGGGAACGGAAACTGTTTTTT.

The V and J genes are TRBV5-6 and TRBJ2-7, with 7 bases identical to TRBD1. From germline, CDR1 is SGHDT and CDR2 YYEEEE. The CDR3 is 11 amino acids. The V and J ends lost 7 bases and 7 bases, in that order; junction bases with no gene match: 5. CDR3 in amino acids: CASGTGEEQYF. In DNA form, the CDR3 reads TGTGCCAGCGGCACAGGGGAAGAGCAGTACTTC. The full variable domain, in which reference TRBV5-6 and TRBJ2-7 provide the parts outside the CDR3, is DAGVTQSPTHLIKTRGQQVTLRCSPKSGHDTVSWYQQALGQGPQFIFQYYEEEERQRGNFPDRFSGHQFPNYSSELNVNALLLGDSALYLCASGTGEEQYFGPGTRLTVT.

This chain uses TRBV10-2 with TRBJ2-1; 12 nucleotides match TRBD2. The CDR3 extends over 15 amino acids. The V gene's germline CDR1 is WSHSY and CDR2 SAAADI. The junction had 6 bases not matched to a gene; V was cut back by 5 bases and J by 7 bases. CDR3 DNA sequence: TGCGCCAGCAGTCTACTAGCGGGGGGTTATAATGAGCAGTTCTTC. The encoded protein is CASSLLAGGYNEQFF.

The chain joins TRBV9 to TRBJ2-1; no definite D call. The CDR3 spans 15 residues. From germline, CDR1 is SGDLS and CDR2 YYNGEE. Deletions cut 0 bases from V and 1 base from J, with 8 bases between. CDR3 in DNA: TGTGCCAGCAGCGTAGAGGCGCGGTCCTACAATGAGCAGTTCTTC. This translates into CASSVEARSYNEQFF.

This clone was seen a single time. The V gene is TRBV7-9, the J gene TRBJ2-1; the D gene is possibly TRBD1 (7 bases). The CDR3 consists of 15 residues. Germline loops: CDR1 SEHNR, CDR2 FQNEAQ (reference sequence). Trimming removed 1 base at V and 8 bases at J, with 15 bases between. The CDR3 spells CASSLGGTVAYEQFF. The CDR3 DNA reads as TGTGCCAGCAGCTTAGGCGGGACAGTAGCCTATGAGCAGTTCTTC.

This chain connects TRBV5-5 to TRBJ1-1; 8 bases align to TRBD1. CDR1 and CDR2 (germline): SGHKS, YYEKEE (reference sequence). V shed 0 bases, J shed 3 bases, and the junction held 4 bases outside the gene matches. The length of the CDR3 is 15 residues. In DNA, the CDR3 is TGTGCCAGCAGCTTGGGGGACAGGAGGGACACTGAAGCTTTCTTT. It encodes CASSLGDRRDTEAFF.

The chain couples TRBV12-5 to TRBJ2-1, with D possibly being TRBD2 (7 bases). Between the trimmed V and J ends, which lost 3 bases and 6 bases, there was a span of 15 bases. In germline, CDR1 is LGHNT, CDR2 FRNRAP. The CDR3 is 15 residues long. CDR3 sequence reads: CASGFGGLGGNEQFF. CDR3 coding DNA: TGTGCTAGTGGTTTCGGGGGGCTTGGGGGCAATGAGCAGTTCTTC.

This sequence joins TRBV6-5 and TRBJ1-5; D unresolved. The CDR3 spans 12 residues. V lost 4 bases and J lost 4, with 5 bases in between. Per the germline V gene, CDR1 is MNHEY and CDR2 is SVGAGI. CDR3 bases: TGTGCCAGCAGTTTTAGAAATCAGCCCCAGCATTTT. As protein: CASSFRNQPQHF.

This chain uses TRBV5-1 with TRBJ1-1, with D hard to call. Germline lookup yields CDR1 SGHRS and CDR2 YFSETQ. Deletions cut 1 base from V and 0 bases from J, with 16 bases between. The CDR3 is 17 residues long. CDR3: CASSLRTPTGVNTEAFF. CDR3 nucleotide sequence: TGCGCCAGCAGCTTGAGAACTCCGACGGGAGTGAACACTGAAGCTTTCTTT.

V and J are TRBV9 and TRBJ2-5, with a weak D call TRBD2 (5 bases). Trimming pared 0 bases from V and 2 bases from J, leaving 8 bases between. Per germline, CDR1 SGDLS and CDR2 YYNGEE. The CDR3 runs 14 residues. CDR3 sequence reads: CASSVAPGQETQYF. The CDR3 coding sequence is TGTGCCAGCAGCGTAGCGCCGGGGCAAGAGACCCAGTACTTC.

This chain uses TRBV29-1 with TRBJ2-1; possible D gene TRBD2, 5 bases. The CDR3 extends over 15 amino acids. V was clipped by 4 bases and J by 6 bases, with 19 bases between them. Germline loops: CDR1 SQVTM, CDR2 ANQGSEA. The CDR3 DNA is TGCAGCGTTGCGGGGTTACAAGCTACCTCCAATGAGCAGTTCTTC. It yields the protein CSVAGLQATSNEQFF.

This chain joins TRBV9 and TRBJ2-1; D is undetermined. Germline CDR1 is SGDLS and CDR2 is YYNGEE. V lost 4 bases and J lost 7, with 9 bases in between. CDR3 length equals 12 residues. The CDR3 here is CASSSTGNEQFF. In nucleotides, the CDR3 is TGTGCCAGCAGCTCGACCGGTAATGAGCAGTTCTTC.

The chain combines TRBV7-9 with TRBJ2-7; 7 bases are shared with TRBD1. Germline CDR1 SEHNR, CDR2 FQNEAQ (reference sequence). The CDR3 is made up of 13 amino acids. V gave up 5 bases and J gave up 6 bases; unmatched junction bases: 7. The CDR3 sequence is CASSISRGSEQYV. In DNA, the CDR3 is TGTGCCAGCAGCATCTCCAGGGGGAGCGAGCAGTACGTC.